This entry lists 14 T cell receptor beta chains sequenced from one sample in a study of blood T cells in healthy people across ages. Together with a sample-barcoded 5' primer, a J-beta primer mix was included in a second PCR lasting about 6 to 11 cycles. MiXCR was run by TCRdb on the 5' RACE reads, yielding one entry per CDR3 protein. The sample lists about 640,000 distinct CDR3 sequences; approximately 30% were seen once. The material sequenced was blood. Every receptor here comes from a woman older than 75 in good health.

This clonotype came up a few times. The genes are TRBV30 and TRBJ1-5; TRBD1 might be the D (6 bases). Trimming took 1 base from V and 5 from J, leaving 12 bases between them. Germline V CDR1 and CDR2: GTSNPN, SVGIG (reference sequence). The CDR3 totals 14 residues. CDR3 bases: TGTGCCTGGAGTGATGGGGGGCTGGATCAGCCCCAGCATTTT. This codes for CAWSDGGLDQPQHF.

This clonotype appeared many times. The gene calls are TRBV27 and TRBJ2-1; TRBD2 aligns across 11 bases. CDR1 MNHEY and CDR2 SMNVEV come from the germline V gene (reference sequence). The trim removed 4 bases at V and 2 bases at J, leaving 7 bases unmatched. The CDR3 sequence is 17 residues long. The CDR3 bases are TGTGCCAGCAGTTCAAGCGTACTAGCGGGGGCCTACAATGAGCAGTTCTTC. Translated: CASSSSVLAGAYNEQFF.

This clonotype was recorded at least ten times. V usage is TRBV6-1 and J usage is TRBJ2-6; TRBD1 matches at 9 bases. The J segment lost 1 base and the V segment lost 6 bases, leaving 7 bases of the junction unmatched. The V gene's germline CDR1 is MNHNS and CDR2 SASEGT. The CDR3 loop spans 17 amino acids. CDR3: CASSKGQGSSGANVLTF. Written as DNA, the CDR3 is TGTGCCAGCAGCAAGGGACAGGGAAGTTCTGGGGCCAACGTCCTGACTTTC.

This chain connects TRBV5-1 to TRBJ2-2; 8 bases match TRBD2. This CDR3 contains 15 residues. Germline-derived CDR1 and CDR2 are SGHRS and YFSETQ. The V gene end was trimmed by 4 bases and the J gene end by 5 bases; junction bases not matched to a gene: 7. CDR3 bases: TGCGCCAGCAGCCCCGGAGTAGCGGGAACCGGGGAGCTGTTTTTT. Protein: CASSPGVAGTGELFF. The full variable domain, completed using reference TRBV5-1 and TRBJ2-2, is KAGVTQTPRYLIKTRGQQVTLSCSPISGHRSVSWYQQTPGQGLQFLFEYFSETQRNKGNFPGRFSGRQFSNSRSEMNVSTLELGDSALYLCASSPGVAGTGELFFGEGSRLTVL.

The chain has TRBV5-1 and TRBJ2-3; 7 bases are a match to TRBD2. CDR1 and CDR2 from the germline V gene are SGHRS and YFSETQ. The CDR3 has 14 amino acids. Losses at the gene ends were 7 bases for V and 1 base for J; bases not matched to a gene: 6. The CDR3 DNA is TGCGCCAGCGGGGAGGGCCCCGGCACAGATACGCAGTATTTT. Amino acid sequence: CASGEGPGTDTQYF.

With regard to this clonotype: An end of the junction differs from the germline gene, which may be a read error. This chain joins TRBV3-1 and TRBJ2-1; 9 nucleotides line up with TRBD2. CDR3 size: 16 residues. Germline values: CDR1 LGHDT, CDR2 YNNKEL (reference sequence). CDR3 region: CASSQDRAGGLNGQFF. CDR3 DNA sequence: TGTGCCAGCAGCCAAGATCGAGCGGGGGGTCTGAATGGGCAGTTCTTC.

The gene calls are TRBV9 and TRBJ1-6, with a weak D call TRBD1 (5 bases). The CDR3 spans 13 residues. From germline, CDR1 is SGDLS and CDR2 YYNGEE. V lost 1 base to trimming and J lost 15 bases, with 14 bases between them. The CDR3 DNA sequence: TGTGCCAGCAGCGTAAATCCGGGGGAGGACCTCCACTTT. Its translation: CASSVNPGEDLHF.

The chain couples TRBV15 to TRBJ2-5; possible D gene TRBD2, 6 bases. The CDR3 is 13 amino acids. Germline CDR1 and CDR2: LNHNV and YYDKDF (reference sequence). The germline V and J ends were trimmed by 5 bases and 4 bases, with 11 bases remaining between them. The DNA for the CDR3 is TGTGCCACCAGCGAGTGGGGAGGAGAGACCCAGTACTTC. Its protein is CATSEWGGETQYF.

The sample holds one count of this clonotype. The V and J genes are TRBV9 and TRBJ1-1, with D perhaps TRBD1 (5 bases). This CDR3 comprises 13 residues. CDR1 is SGDLS and CDR2 is YYNGEE in the germline V gene. With 6 bases removed from V and 2 bases from J, the gap between germline ends came to 11 bases. CDR3 bases: TGTGCCAGCACCAGGGTATCCAACACTGAAGCTTTCTTT. This sequence encodes CASTRVSNTEAFF.

The chain combines TRBV29-1 with TRBJ1-1; D might be TRBD1 (5 bases). V gave up 3 bases and J gave up 6 bases, with 14 bases separating them. The CDR3 totals 13 residues. Germline V gene data show CDR1 as SQVTM and CDR2 as ANQGSEA. The CDR3 spells CSVERRARAEAFF. CDR3 coding DNA: TGCAGCGTTGAGAGGAGGGCCAGGGCTGAAGCTTTCTTT.

This clonotype appeared a few times. The chain joins TRBV6-1 to TRBJ1-1; D is ambiguous. This CDR3 spans 13 amino acids. The V end lost 4 bases, the J end lost 11 bases, and 17 bases lay between the germline ends. Germline-derived CDR1 and CDR2 are MNHNS and SASEGT. Here the CDR3 reads CASSVRAPEAAFF. As DNA, the CDR3 is TGTGCCAGCAGTGTCCGGGCCCCAGAGGCCGCTTTCTTT.

This chain joins TRBV20-1 and TRBJ2-3; 8 bases fit TRBD2. Germline CDR1 and CDR2: DFQATT and SNEGSKA (reference sequence). V lost 1 base to trimming and J lost 7 bases; unmatched junction nucleotides: 7. The CDR3 runs to 14 residues. As DNA, the CDR3 is TGCAGTGCTAGAGGGGAGCGGGAGATACATACGCAGTATTTT. This encodes CSARGEREIHTQYF.

This clonotype was counted at least ten times. The chain links TRBV7-2 to TRBJ2-3; D may be TRBD1 or TRBD2 (5 bases each). The germline gives CDR1 SGHTA, CDR2 FQGNSA. The CDR3 covers 15 residues. The ends were cut back, 1 base at V and 6 bases at J, with 14 bases in the middle. CDR3 protein: CASSLGQGERDTQYF. CDR3 bases: TGTGCCAGCAGCTTAGGGCAGGGAGAGAGGGATACGCAGTATTTT.

This clonotype was counted ten times or more. The rearrangement uses TRBV29-1 and TRBJ1-2; TRBD1 agrees at 9 bases. This CDR3 region has 11 residues. Trimming cost V 7 bases and J 8 bases; bases outside gene matches: 5. Germline loops: CDR1 SQVTM, CDR2 ANQGSEA. The CDR3 coding sequence is TGCAGCGCCGGGGACAGGGACGGCTACACCTTC. It yields the protein CSAGDRDGYTF.